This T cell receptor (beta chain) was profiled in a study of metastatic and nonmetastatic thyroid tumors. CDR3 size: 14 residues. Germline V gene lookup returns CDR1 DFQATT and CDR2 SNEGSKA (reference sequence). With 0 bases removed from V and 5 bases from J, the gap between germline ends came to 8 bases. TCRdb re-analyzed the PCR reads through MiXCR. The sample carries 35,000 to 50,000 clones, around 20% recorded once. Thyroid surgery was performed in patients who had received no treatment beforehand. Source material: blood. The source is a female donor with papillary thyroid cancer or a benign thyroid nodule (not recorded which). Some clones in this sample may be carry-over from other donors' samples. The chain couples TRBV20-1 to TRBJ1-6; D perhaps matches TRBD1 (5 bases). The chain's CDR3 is CSAREGRDNSPLHF. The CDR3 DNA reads TGCAGTGCTAGAGAGGGCAGGGATAATTCACCCCTCCACTTT.